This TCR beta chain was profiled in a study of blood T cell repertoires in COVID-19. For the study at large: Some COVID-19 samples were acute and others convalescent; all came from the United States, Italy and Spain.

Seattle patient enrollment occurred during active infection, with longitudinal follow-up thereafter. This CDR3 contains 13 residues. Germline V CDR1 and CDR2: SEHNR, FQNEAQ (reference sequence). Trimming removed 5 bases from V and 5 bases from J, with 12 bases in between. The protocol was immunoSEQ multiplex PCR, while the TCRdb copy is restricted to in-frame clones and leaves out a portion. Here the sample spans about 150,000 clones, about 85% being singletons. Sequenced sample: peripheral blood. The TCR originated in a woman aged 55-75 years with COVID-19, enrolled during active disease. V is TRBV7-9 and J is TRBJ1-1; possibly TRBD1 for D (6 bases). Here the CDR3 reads CASSPRTVTEAFF. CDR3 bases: TGTGCCAGCAGCCCAAGGACAGTTACTGAAGCTTTCTTT. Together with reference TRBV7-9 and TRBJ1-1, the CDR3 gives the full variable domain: DTGVSQNPRHKITKRGQNVTFRCDPISEHNRLYWYRQTLGQGPEFLTYFQNEAQLEKSRLLSDRFSAERPKGSFSTLEIQRTEQGDSAMYLCASSPRTVTEAFFGQGTRLTVV.